The rows below give T cell receptor beta chains drawn from one sample of a study of T cell responses to AZD1222 COVID-19 vaccine. Produced via immunoSEQ multiplex PCR; TCRdb's table is partial and in-frame only. The data show 200,000 to 300,000 clones, approximately 95% seen once. The specimen comprised peripheral blood, sampled on day 0 of AZD1222 vaccination. These receptors originate from an adult in good health. CDR3s include the opening cysteine and the closing phenylalanine or tryptophan. The order of the fields is clone size, J gene, V gene, D gene, CDR3 DNA, CDR3 protein. A D gene is named only where the DNA matches it firmly. Rows may omit the clone size; those that give it use once, few, many or a size class.

clone_size: NA; j_call: TRBJ1-2; v_call: TRBV3-1/TRBV3-2; d_call: NA; cdr3_nt: TGTGCCAGCAGCCAAGGAAGAGGTGGCTACACCTTC; cdr3_aa: CASSQGRGGYTF
clone_size: NA; j_call: TRBJ1-3; v_call: TRBV3-1/TRBV3-2; d_call: NA; cdr3_nt: TGTGCCAGCAGCCAAGGTTCAGGGACTGGAAACACCATATATTTT; cdr3_aa: CASSQGSGTGNTIYF
clone_size: NA; j_call: TRBJ1-5; v_call: TRBV5-1; d_call: NA; cdr3_nt: TGCGCCAGCAGGGAAGGGTCTTATAGCAATCAGCCCCAGCATTTT; cdr3_aa: CASREGSYSNQPQHF
clone_size: NA; j_call: TRBJ2-2; v_call: TRBV5-5; d_call: NA; cdr3_nt: TGTGCCAGCAGCTGGGGCGGTACCGGGGAGCTGTTTTTT; cdr3_aa: CASSWGGTGELFF
clone_size: NA; j_call: TRBJ1-5; v_call: TRBV24-1; d_call: NA; cdr3_nt: TGTGCCACCAGTGCTGGGGACTATCAGCCCCAGCATTTT; cdr3_aa: CATSAGDYQPQHF
clone_size: NA; j_call: TRBJ1-1; v_call: TRBV29-1; d_call: TRBD1; cdr3_nt: TGCAGCGGTGGGACAGGAGGGACTGAAGCTTTCTTT; cdr3_aa: CSGGTGGTEAFF
clone_size: NA; j_call: TRBJ2-7; v_call: TRBV6-5; d_call: NA; cdr3_nt: TGTGCCAGCCGGGATCCCTCCTACGAGCAGTACTTC; cdr3_aa: CASRDPSYEQYF
clone_size: once; j_call: TRBJ2-3; v_call: TRBV18; d_call: NA; cdr3_nt: TGTGCCAGCTCACCTCCGACAACCAGCACAGATACGCAGTATTTT; cdr3_aa: CASSPPTTSTDTQYF
clone_size: once; j_call: TRBJ2-7; v_call: TRBV4-1; d_call: TRBD2; cdr3_nt: TGCGCCAGCAGCCAAGTGGCGGAGAGCGGGGGGGCCTACGAGCAGTACTTC; cdr3_aa: CASSQVAESGGAYEQYF
clone_size: NA; j_call: TRBJ1-1; v_call: TRBV24-1; d_call: NA; cdr3_nt: TGTGCCACCAGTGATTTTGGAGTTGGGGGCTACTTCTTT; cdr3_aa: CATSDFGVGGYFF
clone_size: NA; j_call: TRBJ2-7; v_call: TRBV5-1; d_call: NA; cdr3_nt: TGCGCCAGCAGCTTGGCGGAGGGACTCGAGCAGTACTTC; cdr3_aa: CASSLAEGLEQYF
clone_size: NA; j_call: TRBJ2-2; v_call: TRBV6-4; d_call: TRBD2; cdr3_nt: TGTGCCAGCCGGACTAGCATCAACACCGGGGAGCTGTTTTTT; cdr3_aa: CASRTSINTGELFF
clone_size: NA; j_call: TRBJ1-2; v_call: TRBV4-1; d_call: NA; cdr3_nt: TGCGCCAGCAGCCAGGGGCTTGGGTGGGGAAGTAACTATGGCTACACCTTC; cdr3_aa: CASSQGLGWGSNYGYTF
clone_size: NA; j_call: TRBJ2-6; v_call: TRBV28; d_call: NA; cdr3_nt: TGTGCCAGCACCCGGGGGTTGGGGAGCTCTGGGGCCAACGTCCTGACTTTC; cdr3_aa: CASTRGLGSSGANVLTF
clone_size: NA; j_call: TRBJ1-1; v_call: TRBV24-1; d_call: NA; cdr3_nt: TGTGCCACCATTTTCCGGGGCGATGGGGTCTTT; cdr3_aa: CATIFRGDGVF
clone_size: once; j_call: TRBJ1-2; v_call: TRBV6-5; d_call: NA; cdr3_nt: TGTGCCAGCAGTTACTCGATAAGGGTACGCTATGGCTACACCTTC; cdr3_aa: CASSYSIRVRYGYTF
clone_size: NA; j_call: TRBJ1-1; v_call: TRBV7-9; d_call: TRBD1; cdr3_nt: TGTGCCAGCAGCCCCACGGGCGGAGACAGGGTAATGAACACTGAAGCTTTCTTT; cdr3_aa: CASSPTGGDRVMNTEAFF
clone_size: NA; j_call: TRBJ2-7; v_call: TRBV27; d_call: TRBD1; cdr3_nt: TGTGCCAGCAGAACCAACCGGGACAGCCCCTCCGAGCAGTACTTC; cdr3_aa: CASRTNRDSPSEQYF
clone_size: NA; j_call: TRBJ1-6; v_call: TRBV27; d_call: TRBD1; cdr3_nt: TGTGCCAGCAGATCCGGGACAGGGCCTAATTCACCCCTCCACTTT; cdr3_aa: CASRSGTGPNSPLHF
clone_size: NA; j_call: TRBJ1-2; v_call: TRBV7-9; d_call: NA; cdr3_nt: TGTGCCAGCAGCCTGGACAGCCTCTATGGCTACACCTTC; cdr3_aa: CASSLDSLYGYTF
clone_size: NA; j_call: TRBJ2-7; v_call: TRBV10-2; d_call: NA; cdr3_nt: TGCGCCAGCAGTGAGTTTTACGAGCAGTACTTC; cdr3_aa: CASSEFYEQYF
clone_size: NA; j_call: TRBJ2-3; v_call: TRBV2; d_call: TRBD2; cdr3_nt: TGTGCCAGCACTCCGGGGACTAGCGGGGGGGCAGATACGCAGTATTTT; cdr3_aa: CASTPGTSGGADTQYF
clone_size: NA; j_call: TRBJ1-2; v_call: TRBV28; d_call: TRBD1; cdr3_nt: TGTGCCAGCAGTGCATCCAGGGGGCTGGGGGGCTACACCTTC; cdr3_aa: CASSASRGLGGYTF
clone_size: NA; j_call: TRBJ1-1; v_call: TRBV3-1/TRBV3-2; d_call: NA; cdr3_nt: TGTGCCAGCAGCCAAGTACCATACACTGAAGCTTTCTTT; cdr3_aa: CASSQVPYTEAFF
clone_size: NA; j_call: TRBJ2-6; v_call: TRBV25-1; d_call: NA; cdr3_nt: TGTGCCAGCAGTGAAGTCGGAAGCACCTCTGGGGCCAACGTCCTGACTTTC; cdr3_aa: CASSEVGSTSGANVLTF
clone_size: NA; j_call: TRBJ2-1; v_call: TRBV6-4; d_call: NA; cdr3_nt: TGTGCCAGCAGTGACTCGATATACAATGAGCAGTTCTTC; cdr3_aa: CASSDSIYNEQFF
clone_size: NA; j_call: TRBJ2-7; v_call: TRBV6-1; d_call: NA; cdr3_nt: TGTGCCAGCAGTGAACAGGGGACCCGAAACAGCGGGCAGTACTTC; cdr3_aa: CASSEQGTRNSGQYF
clone_size: NA; j_call: TRBJ2-3; v_call: TRBV2; d_call: NA; cdr3_nt: TGTGCCAGCAGTGGGACACGGAGCACAGATACGCAGTATTTT; cdr3_aa: CASSGTRSTDTQYF
clone_size: NA; j_call: TRBJ2-5; v_call: TRBV7-2; d_call: NA; cdr3_nt: TGTGCCAGCTACCCCGGGGGAATCCAAGAGACCCAGTACTTC; cdr3_aa: CASYPGGIQETQYF
clone_size: NA; j_call: TRBJ2-5; v_call: TRBV18; d_call: TRBD1; cdr3_nt: TGTGCCAGCTCACCCCAAGGGGGCGGTGAGACCCAGTACTTC; cdr3_aa: CASSPQGGGETQYF
clone_size: NA; j_call: TRBJ1-5; v_call: TRBV28; d_call: NA; cdr3_nt: TGTGCCAGCAGTTTTCCGGCTAGCAATCAGCCCCAGCATTTT; cdr3_aa: CASSFPASNQPQHF
clone_size: once; j_call: TRBJ1-6; v_call: TRBV4-1; d_call: NA; cdr3_nt: TGCGCCAGCAGCCCCGGGGGCGGGGGCAGTTCACCCCTCCACTTT; cdr3_aa: CASSPGGGGSSPLHF
clone_size: NA; j_call: TRBJ2-5; v_call: TRBV5-8; d_call: NA; cdr3_nt: TGTGCCAGCAGCCCCACGGGGACCCAGTACTTC; cdr3_aa: CASSPTGTQYF
clone_size: few; j_call: TRBJ1-3; v_call: TRBV7-2; d_call: NA; cdr3_nt: TGTGCCAGCAGCAGCTCGGCCACCATATATTTT; cdr3_aa: CASSSSATIYF
clone_size: NA; j_call: TRBJ2-7; v_call: TRBV9; d_call: NA; cdr3_nt: TGTGCCAGCAGCTCCCCCCAATCGACCGAAAGCGGGCATTTATCCTACGAGCAGTACTTC; cdr3_aa: CASSSPQSTESGHLSYEQYF
clone_size: NA; j_call: TRBJ1-3; v_call: TRBV28; d_call: TRBD1; cdr3_nt: TGTGCCAGCAGTCCCCGGACAGGGGGAAACACCATATATTTT; cdr3_aa: CASSPRTGGNTIYF
clone_size: NA; j_call: TRBJ2-7; v_call: TRBV27; d_call: TRBD2; cdr3_nt: TGTGCCAGCAGTTTAAGTAGCGGGAGAGGGGACGAGCAGTACTTC; cdr3_aa: CASSLSSGRGDEQYF
clone_size: NA; j_call: TRBJ1-6; v_call: TRBV5-8; d_call: TRBD1; cdr3_nt: TGTGCCAGCAGCTTGGGACAGGGGGATTCACCCCTCCACTTT; cdr3_aa: CASSLGQGDSPLHF
clone_size: NA; j_call: TRBJ2-7; v_call: TRBV30; d_call: TRBD1; cdr3_nt: TGTGCCTGGAGTCGGGACAGGTACGAGCAGTACTTC; cdr3_aa: CAWSRDRYEQYF
clone_size: NA; j_call: TRBJ2-1; v_call: TRBV14; d_call: NA; cdr3_nt: TGTGCCAGCAGCCCCGGATCTAGGGTGTTCTTC; cdr3_aa: CASSPGSRVFF
clone_size: NA; j_call: TRBJ2-7; v_call: TRBV28; d_call: TRBD1; cdr3_nt: TGTGCCAGCAGGCCAGGGACAGGGGGACTCACCTACGAGCAGTACTTC; cdr3_aa: CASRPGTGGLTYEQYF
clone_size: NA; j_call: TRBJ2-5; v_call: TRBV15; d_call: TRBD1; cdr3_nt: TGTGCCACCAGCAGGACACAGGGGGCCGGAGGAGAGACCCAGTACTTC; cdr3_aa: CATSRTQGAGGETQYF
clone_size: NA; j_call: TRBJ1-4; v_call: TRBV14; d_call: NA; cdr3_nt: TGTGCCAGCAGCCAAGTCGGAAGAATAAATGAAAAACTGTTTTTT; cdr3_aa: CASSQVGRINEKLFF
clone_size: NA; j_call: TRBJ2-1; v_call: TRBV6-5; d_call: NA; cdr3_nt: TGTGCCAGCAGTTACTCCGGGGTAGGTGTGCAGTTCTTC; cdr3_aa: CASSYSGVGVQFF
clone_size: NA; j_call: TRBJ1-3; v_call: TRBV28; d_call: NA; cdr3_nt: TGTGCCAGCAGTCCCCTCTCAGGAAACACCATATATTTT; cdr3_aa: CASSPLSGNTIYF
clone_size: once; j_call: TRBJ2-7; v_call: TRBV28; d_call: TRBD2; cdr3_nt: TGTGCCAGCAGACCGCCTAGCGGGATGCAGCGTGAGCAGTACTTC; cdr3_aa: CASRPPSGMQREQYF
clone_size: NA; j_call: TRBJ1-2; v_call: TRBV28; d_call: NA; cdr3_nt: TGTGCCAGCAGCCTCAGGTTGAGTGGCTACACCTTC; cdr3_aa: CASSLRLSGYTF